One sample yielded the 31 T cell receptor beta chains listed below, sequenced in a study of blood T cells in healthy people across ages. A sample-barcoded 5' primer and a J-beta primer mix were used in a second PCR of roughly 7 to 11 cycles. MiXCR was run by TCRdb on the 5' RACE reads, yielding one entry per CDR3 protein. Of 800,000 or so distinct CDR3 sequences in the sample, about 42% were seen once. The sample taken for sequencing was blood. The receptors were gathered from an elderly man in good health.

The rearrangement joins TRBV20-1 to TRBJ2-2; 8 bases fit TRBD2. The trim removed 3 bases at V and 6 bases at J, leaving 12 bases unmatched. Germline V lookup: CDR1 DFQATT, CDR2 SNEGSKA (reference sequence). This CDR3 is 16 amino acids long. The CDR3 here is CSARKAGTGLAGELFF. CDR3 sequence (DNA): TGCAGTGCTAGGAAAGCAGGGACGGGACTAGCCGGGGAGCTGTTTTTT.

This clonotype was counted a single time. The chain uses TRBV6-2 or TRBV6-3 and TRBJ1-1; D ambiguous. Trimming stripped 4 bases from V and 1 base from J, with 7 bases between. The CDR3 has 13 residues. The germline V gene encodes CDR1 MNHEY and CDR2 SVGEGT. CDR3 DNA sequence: TGTGCCAGCAGTTTGTTTACGAACACTGAAGCTTTCTTT. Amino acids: CASSLFTNTEAFF.

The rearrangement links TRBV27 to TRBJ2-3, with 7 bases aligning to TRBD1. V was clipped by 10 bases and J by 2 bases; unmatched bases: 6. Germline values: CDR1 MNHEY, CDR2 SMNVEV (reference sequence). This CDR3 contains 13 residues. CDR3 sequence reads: CATKTGNTDTQYF. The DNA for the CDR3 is TGTGCCACCAAGACAGGGAACACAGATACGCAGTATTTT.

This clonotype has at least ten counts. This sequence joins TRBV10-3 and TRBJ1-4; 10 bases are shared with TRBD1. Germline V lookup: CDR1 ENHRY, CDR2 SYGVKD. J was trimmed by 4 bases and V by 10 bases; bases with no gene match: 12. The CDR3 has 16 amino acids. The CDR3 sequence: CATQPTGGEVNEKLFF. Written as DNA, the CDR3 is TGTGCCACTCAACCGACAGGGGGCGAGGTTAATGAAAAACTGTTTTTT.

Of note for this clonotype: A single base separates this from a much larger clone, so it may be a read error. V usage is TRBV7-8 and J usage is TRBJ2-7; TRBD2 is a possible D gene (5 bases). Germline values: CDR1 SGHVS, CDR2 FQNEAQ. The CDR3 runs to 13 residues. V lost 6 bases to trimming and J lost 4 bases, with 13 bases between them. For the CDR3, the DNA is TGTGCCAGCAGTTCCAGTCGGGGATACGAGCAGTACTTC. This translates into CASSSSRGYEQYF.

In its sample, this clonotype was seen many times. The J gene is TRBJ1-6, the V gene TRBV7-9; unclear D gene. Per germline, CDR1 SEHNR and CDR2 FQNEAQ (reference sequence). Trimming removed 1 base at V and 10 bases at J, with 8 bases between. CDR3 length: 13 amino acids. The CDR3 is CASSLERGSPLHF. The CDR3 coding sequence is TGTGCCAGCAGCTTAGAGAGAGGGTCACCCCTCCACTTT.

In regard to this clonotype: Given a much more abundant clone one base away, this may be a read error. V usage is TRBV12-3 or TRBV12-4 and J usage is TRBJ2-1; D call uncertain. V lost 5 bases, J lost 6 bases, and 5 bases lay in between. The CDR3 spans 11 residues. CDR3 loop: CASSAVNEQFF. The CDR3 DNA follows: TGTGCCAGCAGTGCAGTCAATGAGCAGTTCTTC.

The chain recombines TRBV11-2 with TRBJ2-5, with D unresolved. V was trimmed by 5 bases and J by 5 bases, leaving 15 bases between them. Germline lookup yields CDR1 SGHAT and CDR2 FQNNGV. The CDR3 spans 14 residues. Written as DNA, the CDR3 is TGTGCCAGCAGCCCATCAGGCCGTCCCGAGACCCAGTACTTC. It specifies CASSPSGRPETQYF.

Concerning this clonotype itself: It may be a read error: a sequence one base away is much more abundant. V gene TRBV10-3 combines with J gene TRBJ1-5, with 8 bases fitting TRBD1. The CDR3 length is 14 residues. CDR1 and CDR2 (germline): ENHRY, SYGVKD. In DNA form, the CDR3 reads TGTGCCATCAGAGGTCAGGGGGCGCATCAGCCCCGGCATTTT. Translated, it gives CAIRGQGAHQPRHF.

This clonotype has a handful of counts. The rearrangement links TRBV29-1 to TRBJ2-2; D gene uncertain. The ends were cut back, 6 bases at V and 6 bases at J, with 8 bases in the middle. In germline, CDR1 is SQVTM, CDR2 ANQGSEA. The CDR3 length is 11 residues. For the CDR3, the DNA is TGCAGCGTCGGAGAACCCGGGGAGCTGTTTTTT. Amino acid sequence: CSVGEPGELFF.

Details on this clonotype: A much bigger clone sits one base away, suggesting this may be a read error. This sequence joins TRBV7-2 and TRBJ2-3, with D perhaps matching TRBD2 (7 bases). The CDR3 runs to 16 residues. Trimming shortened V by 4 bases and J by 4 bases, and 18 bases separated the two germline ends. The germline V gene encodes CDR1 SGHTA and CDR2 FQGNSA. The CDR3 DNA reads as TGTGCCAGCAGCTCACCGAGACTAGGGGGGGCAGATACGCAGTATTTT. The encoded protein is CASSSPRLGGADTQYF.

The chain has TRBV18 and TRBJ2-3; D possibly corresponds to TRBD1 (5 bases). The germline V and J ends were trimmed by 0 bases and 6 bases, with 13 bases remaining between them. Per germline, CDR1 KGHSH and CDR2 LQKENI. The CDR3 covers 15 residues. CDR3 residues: CASSPPKGFGDTQYF. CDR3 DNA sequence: TGTGCCAGCTCACCACCGAAGGGGTTCGGGGATACGCAGTATTTT. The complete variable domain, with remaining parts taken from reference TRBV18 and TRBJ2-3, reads NAGVMQNPRHLVRRRGQEARLRCSPMKGHSHVYWYRQLPEEGLKFMVYLQKENIIDESGMPKERFSAEFPKEGPSILRIQQVVRGDSAAYFCASSPPKGFGDTQYFGPGTRLTVL.

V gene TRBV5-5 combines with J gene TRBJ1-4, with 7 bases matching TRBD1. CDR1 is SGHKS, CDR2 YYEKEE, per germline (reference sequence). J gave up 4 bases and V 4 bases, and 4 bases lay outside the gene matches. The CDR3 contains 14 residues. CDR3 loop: CASSQTGINEKLFF. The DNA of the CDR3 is TGTGCCAGCAGCCAGACAGGGATTAATGAAAAACTGTTTTTT. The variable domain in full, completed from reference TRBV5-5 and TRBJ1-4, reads DAGVTQSPTHLIKTRGQQVTLRCSPISGHKSVSWYQQVLGQGPQFIFQYYEKEERGRGNFPDRFSARQFPNYSSELNVNALLLGDSALYLCASSQTGINEKLFFGSGTQLSVL.

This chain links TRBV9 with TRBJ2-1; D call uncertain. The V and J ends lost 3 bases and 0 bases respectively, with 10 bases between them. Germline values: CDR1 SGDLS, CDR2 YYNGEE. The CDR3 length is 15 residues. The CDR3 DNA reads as TGTGCCAGCAGCGCGGACCTGAGCTCCTACAATGAGCAGTTCTTC. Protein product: CASSADLSSYNEQFF. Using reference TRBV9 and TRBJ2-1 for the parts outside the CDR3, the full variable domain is DSGVTQTPKHLITATGQRVTLRCSPRSGDLSVYWYQQSLDQGLQFLIQYYNGEERAKGNILERFSAQQFPDLHSELNLSSLELGDSALYFCASSADLSSYNEQFFGPGTRLTVL.

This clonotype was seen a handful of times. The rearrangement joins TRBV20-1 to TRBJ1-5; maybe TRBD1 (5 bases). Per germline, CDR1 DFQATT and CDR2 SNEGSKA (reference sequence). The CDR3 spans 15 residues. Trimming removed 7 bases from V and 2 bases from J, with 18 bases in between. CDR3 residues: CSVKQGYEGNQPQHF. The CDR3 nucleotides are TGCAGTGTTAAGCAGGGTTACGAGGGCAATCAGCCCCAGCATTTT.

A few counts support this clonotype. The CDR3 region is CSASAGTGALYEQYF. CDR3 DNA: TGCAGTGCTAGCGCAGGGACAGGGGCACTCTACGAGCAGTACTTC. This rearrangement joins TRBV20-1 to TRBJ2-7, with 10 bases that match TRBD1. CDR3 length: 15 residues. Per germline, CDR1 DFQATT and CDR2 SNEGSKA (reference sequence). V shed 3 bases, J shed 3 bases, and the junction held 8 bases outside the gene matches.

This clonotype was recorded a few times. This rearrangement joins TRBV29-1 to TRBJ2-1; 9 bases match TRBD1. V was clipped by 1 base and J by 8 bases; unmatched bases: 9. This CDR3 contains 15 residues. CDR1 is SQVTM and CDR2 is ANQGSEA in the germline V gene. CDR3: CSVEALGTGLDEQFF. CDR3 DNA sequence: TGCAGCGTTGAAGCCCTCGGGACAGGGTTGGATGAGCAGTTCTTC.

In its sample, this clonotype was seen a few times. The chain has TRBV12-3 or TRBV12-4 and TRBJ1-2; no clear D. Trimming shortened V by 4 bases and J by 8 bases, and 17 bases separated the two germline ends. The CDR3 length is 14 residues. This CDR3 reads CASSSRRDIRGYTF. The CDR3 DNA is TGTGCCAGCAGTTCACGCCGGGATATTCGGGGCTACACCTTC.

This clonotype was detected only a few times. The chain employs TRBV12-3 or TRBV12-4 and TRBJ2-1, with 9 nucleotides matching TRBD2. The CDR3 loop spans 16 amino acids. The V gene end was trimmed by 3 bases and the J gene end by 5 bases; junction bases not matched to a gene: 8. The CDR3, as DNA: TGTGCCAGCAGTTTTCTCTCGAGCGGGGGGAACAATGAGCAGTTCTTC. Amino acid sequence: CASSFLSSGGNNEQFF.

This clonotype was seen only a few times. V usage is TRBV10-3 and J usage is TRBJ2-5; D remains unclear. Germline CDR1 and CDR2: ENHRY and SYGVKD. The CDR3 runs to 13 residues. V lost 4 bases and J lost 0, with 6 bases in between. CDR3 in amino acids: CAISGENQETQYF. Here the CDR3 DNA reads TGTGCCATCAGTGGAGAAAACCAAGAGACCCAGTACTTC.

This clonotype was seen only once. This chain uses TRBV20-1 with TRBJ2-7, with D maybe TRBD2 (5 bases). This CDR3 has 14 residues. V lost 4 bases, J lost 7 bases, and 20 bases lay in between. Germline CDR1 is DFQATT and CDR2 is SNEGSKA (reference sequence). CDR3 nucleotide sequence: TGCAGTGCTATGAGGACTGAAGTAGTCAATGAGCAGTACTTC. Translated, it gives CSAMRTEVVNEQYF.

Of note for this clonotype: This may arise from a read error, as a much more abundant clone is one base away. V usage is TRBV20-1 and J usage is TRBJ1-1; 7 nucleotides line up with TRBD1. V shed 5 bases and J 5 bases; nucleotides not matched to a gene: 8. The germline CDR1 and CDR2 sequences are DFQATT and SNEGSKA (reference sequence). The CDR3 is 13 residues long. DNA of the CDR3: TGCAGTGCTGGAGTACAGGGGAGTACTGAAGCTTTCTTT. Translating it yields CSAGVQGSTEAFF.

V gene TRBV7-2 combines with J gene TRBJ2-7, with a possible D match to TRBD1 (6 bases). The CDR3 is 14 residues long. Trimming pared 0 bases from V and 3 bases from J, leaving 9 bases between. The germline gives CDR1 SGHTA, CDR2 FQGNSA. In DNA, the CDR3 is TGTGCCAGCAGCTTAGCGGACAGTTACTACGAGCAGTACTTC. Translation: CASSLADSYYEQYF.

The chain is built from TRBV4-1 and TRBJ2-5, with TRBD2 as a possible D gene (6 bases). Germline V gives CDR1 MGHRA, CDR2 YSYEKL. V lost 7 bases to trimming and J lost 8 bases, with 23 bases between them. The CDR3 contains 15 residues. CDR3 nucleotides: TGCGCCAGCACCCCATTAGCTAGCGCGCATGAAACCCAGTACTTC. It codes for CASTPLASAHETQYF.

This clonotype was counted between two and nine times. The chain's CDR3 is CAISEGTDNTGELFF. DNA for the CDR3: TGTGCCATCAGTGAAGGGACAGATAACACCGGGGAGCTGTTTTTT. The chain has TRBV10-3 and TRBJ2-2; TRBD1 aligns across 7 bases. Trimming at V came to 3 bases and at J to 2 bases, leaving 3 bases not matched to a gene. Germline V lookup: CDR1 ENHRY, CDR2 SYGVKD. The CDR3 has 15 residues.

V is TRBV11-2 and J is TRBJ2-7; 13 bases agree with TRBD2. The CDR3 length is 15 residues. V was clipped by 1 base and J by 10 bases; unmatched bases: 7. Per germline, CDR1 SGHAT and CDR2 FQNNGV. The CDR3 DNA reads TGTGCCAGCAGCTTAGCCCAACTAGCGGGAGGGGATCAGTACTTC. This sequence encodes CASSLAQLAGGDQYF.

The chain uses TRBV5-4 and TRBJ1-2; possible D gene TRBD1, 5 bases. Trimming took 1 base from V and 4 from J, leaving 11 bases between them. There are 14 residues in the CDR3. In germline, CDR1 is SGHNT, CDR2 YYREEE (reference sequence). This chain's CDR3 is CASSLIGEAYGYTF. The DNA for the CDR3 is TGTGCCAGCAGCTTGATAGGGGAGGCCTATGGCTACACCTTC. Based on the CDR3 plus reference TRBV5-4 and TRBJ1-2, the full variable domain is ETGVTQSPTHLIKTRGQQVTLRCSSQSGHNTVSWYQQALGQGPQFIFQYYREEENGRGNFPPRFSGLQFPNYSSELNVNALELDDSALYLCASSLIGEAYGYTFGSGTRLTVV.

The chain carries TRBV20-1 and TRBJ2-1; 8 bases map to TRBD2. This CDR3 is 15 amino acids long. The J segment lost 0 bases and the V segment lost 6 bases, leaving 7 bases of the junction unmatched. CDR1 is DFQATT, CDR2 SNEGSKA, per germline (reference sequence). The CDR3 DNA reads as TGCAGTGCCCCTAGCGGGTCGAGCTCCTACAATGAGCAGTTCTTC. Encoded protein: CSAPSGSSSYNEQFF.

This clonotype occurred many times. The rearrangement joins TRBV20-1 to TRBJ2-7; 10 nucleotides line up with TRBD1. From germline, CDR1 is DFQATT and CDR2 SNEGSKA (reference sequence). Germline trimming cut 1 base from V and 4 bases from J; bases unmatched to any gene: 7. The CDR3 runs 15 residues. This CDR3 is CSARGIRDRGYEQYF. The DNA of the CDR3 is TGCAGTGCTAGAGGTATTCGGGACAGGGGTTACGAGCAGTACTTC.

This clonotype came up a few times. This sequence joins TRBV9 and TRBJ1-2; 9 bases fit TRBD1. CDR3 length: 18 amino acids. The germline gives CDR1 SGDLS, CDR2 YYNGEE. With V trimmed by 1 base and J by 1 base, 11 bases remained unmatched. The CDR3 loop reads CASSVRPGQGQFNYGYTF. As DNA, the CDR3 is TGTGCCAGCAGCGTAAGACCGGGACAGGGACAATTTAACTATGGCTACACCTTC.

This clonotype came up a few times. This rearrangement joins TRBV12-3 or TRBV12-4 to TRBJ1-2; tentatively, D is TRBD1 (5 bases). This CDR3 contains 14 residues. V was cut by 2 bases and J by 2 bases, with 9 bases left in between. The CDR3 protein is CASSLTGVNYGYTF. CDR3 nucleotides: TGTGCCAGCAGTTTAACAGGTGTAAACTATGGCTACACCTTC.